The 3 T cell receptor beta chains below were found in one sample sequenced in a study of blood T cell repertoires in COVID-19. Clones were read by immunoSEQ multiplex PCR, and TCRdb kept only the in-frame ones, dropping some. The data contain about 160,000 clones, 70% to 90% of them singletons. Source material: peripheral blood. The receptor source for this set is a man in his forties with acute or convalescent COVID-19.

This chain uses TRBV18 with TRBJ2-3; 7 bases are shared with TRBD2. CDR3 length: 16 amino acids. Germline V lookup: CDR1 KGHSH, CDR2 LQKENI. V was pared by 3 bases and J by 0 bases, with 6 bases of the junction left unmatched. The CDR3 loop reads CASSPVRGVSTDTQYF. The CDR3, as DNA: TGTGCCAGCTCACCCGTCCGGGGGGTAAGCACAGATACGCAGTATTTT.

The CDR3 DNA reads as TGTGCCAGCAGCGTCCGGGACAGGGAAATCACTGAAGCTTTCTTT. Residues: CASSVRDREITEAFF. V usage is TRBV5-5 and J usage is TRBJ1-1, with 9 bases fitting TRBD1. Germline V gives CDR1 SGHKS, CDR2 YYEKEE (reference sequence). The length of the CDR3 is 15 residues. Trimming at V came to 4 bases and at J to 4 bases, leaving 8 bases not matched to a gene.

This sequence joins TRBV6-5 and TRBJ2-1; D gene ambiguous. The V end was cut by 6 bases, the J end by 4 bases, with 16 bases between. The germline CDR1 and CDR2 sequences are MNHEY and SVGAGI. The CDR3 sequence is 15 residues long. CDR3 loop: CASSLDPLAYNEQFF. Here the CDR3 DNA reads TGTGCCAGCAGCCTTGACCCATTAGCATACAATGAGCAGTTCTTC.